Listed below are T cell receptor beta chains from one sample, sequenced in a study of metastatic and nonmetastatic thyroid tumors. TCRdb re-called the PCR reads with MiXCR. The table records some 41,000 clones, 28% of them present only once. The source material was blood. Receptors originate from a male donor with papillary thyroid cancer or a benign thyroid nodule (not recorded which). Some clones in this sample may be carry-over from other donors' samples. CDR3s include the opening cysteine and the closing phenylalanine or tryptophan. A D gene is named only where the DNA matches it firmly. Clone size is given for some rows only: seen once, a few or many times, or a class if the clone is expanded.

v_gene: TRBV7-6
d_gene: .
abundance: many
len: 18
j_gene: TRBJ1-1
CDR3aa: CASSLDFRTSLMNTEAFF
CDR3nt: TGTGCCAGCAGCTTAGATTTTAGAACAAGTCTCATGAACACTGAAGCTTTCTTT

v_gene: TRBV20-1
d_gene: .
abundance: medium-sized
len: 12
j_gene: TRBJ1-1
CDR3aa: CSARGTQLEAFF
CDR3nt: TGCAGTGCTAGAGGAACACAGCTTGAAGCTTTCTTT

v_gene: TRBV28
d_gene: .
abundance: medium-sized
len: 16
j_gene: TRBJ1-6
CDR3aa: CASSFSLGEIGSPLHF
CDR3nt: TGTGCCAGCAGTTTCTCTTTGGGGGAGATTGGTTCACCCCTCCACTTT

v_gene: TRBV3-1
d_gene: .
abundance: many
len: 17
j_gene: TRBJ2-6
CDR3aa: CASSQGTGGAGANVLTF
CDR3nt: TGTGCCAGCAGCCAAGGCACAGGGGGGGCTGGGGCCAACGTCCTGACTTTC

v_gene: TRBV7-9
d_gene: .
abundance: .
len: 15
j_gene: TRBJ2-7
CDR3aa: CASSFSNGPTNEQYF
CDR3nt: TGTGCCAGCAGCTTTTCTAACGGGCCCACCAACGAGCAGTACTTC

v_gene: TRBV13
d_gene: .
abundance: .
len: 19
j_gene: TRBJ2-7
CDR3aa: CASSMQPPGASPGLYEQYF
CDR3nt: TGTGCCAGCAGCATGCAACCCCCCGGGGCGTCCCCCGGACTCTACGAGCAGTACTTC

v_gene: TRBV6-1
d_gene: TRBD1
abundance: few
len: 16
j_gene: TRBJ2-7
CDR3aa: CASRGVDVDRGDEQYF
CDR3nt: TGTGCCAGCAGGGGGGTCGATGTGGACAGGGGAGACGAGCAGTACTTC

v_gene: TRBV3-1
d_gene: TRBD2
abundance: many
len: 17
j_gene: TRBJ2-2
CDR3aa: CASSHTSGGAGTGELFF
CDR3nt: TGTGCCAGCAGCCACACTAGCGGGGGGGCCGGAACCGGGGAGCTGTTTTTT

v_gene: TRBV11-1
d_gene: TRBD1
abundance: many
len: 17
j_gene: TRBJ2-7
CDR3aa: CASSLADGGQSPYEQYF
CDR3nt: TGTGCCAGCAGCTTAGCGGATGGGGGACAGAGCCCCTACGAGCAGTACTTC

v_gene: TRBV6-5
d_gene: .
abundance: many
len: 16
j_gene: TRBJ2-6
CDR3aa: CASSYPESSGANVLTF
CDR3nt: TGTGCCAGCAGTTACCCTGAAAGCTCTGGGGCCAACGTCCTGACTTTC

v_gene: TRBV5-8
d_gene: .
abundance: .
len: 12
j_gene: TRBJ1-5
CDR3aa: CASRYRGQPQHF
CDR3nt: TGTGCCAGCAGGTACCGAGGTCAGCCCCAGCATTTT

v_gene: TRBV4-3
d_gene: .
abundance: few
len: 15
j_gene: TRBJ1-4
CDR3aa: CASSPRVENDEKLFF
CDR3nt: TGCGCCAGCAGCCCCCGGGTAGAAAATGATGAAAAACTGTTTTTT

v_gene: TRBV10-2
d_gene: TRBD1
abundance: many
len: 14
j_gene: TRBJ2-2
CDR3aa: CASSWDRASGELFF
CDR3nt: TGCGCCAGCAGTTGGGACAGGGCGTCCGGGGAGCTGTTTTTT

v_gene: TRBV5-1
d_gene: TRBD1
abundance: .
len: 15
j_gene: TRBJ2-3
CDR3aa: CASRDHTGGPDTQYF
CDR3nt: TGCGCCAGCAGAGACCATACAGGGGGGCCAGATACGCAGTATTTT

v_gene: TRBV6-2/TRBV6-3
d_gene: TRBD2
abundance: many
len: 12
j_gene: TRBJ2-7
CDR3aa: CATGLASYEQYF
CDR3nt: TGTGCCACGGGACTAGCGAGTTACGAGCAGTACTTC

v_gene: TRBV6-1
d_gene: .
abundance: .
len: 15
j_gene: TRBJ2-3
CDR3aa: CASSEQGGGADTQYF
CDR3nt: TGTGCCAGCAGTGAACAGGGAGGAGGAGCAGATACGCAGTATTTT

v_gene: TRBV15
d_gene: TRBD1
abundance: many
len: 14
j_gene: TRBJ1-5
CDR3aa: CATSTGQGDQPQHF
CDR3nt: TGTGCCACCAGCACCGGACAGGGTGACCAGCCCCAGCATTTT

v_gene: TRBV6-2/TRBV6-3
d_gene: TRBD2
abundance: .
len: 16
j_gene: TRBJ2-2
CDR3aa: CASSLAGEPGNGELFF
CDR3nt: TGTGCCAGCAGTTTGGCGGGGGAACCGGGAAACGGGGAGCTGTTTTTT

v_gene: TRBV27
d_gene: .
abundance: .
len: 15
j_gene: TRBJ2-5
CDR3aa: CASSSPAAGQETQYF
CDR3nt: TGTGCCAGCAGCTCGCCGGCGGCAGGTCAAGAGACCCAGTACTTC

v_gene: TRBV18
d_gene: .
abundance: many
len: 14
j_gene: TRBJ1-1
CDR3aa: CASSAGTENTEAFF
CDR3nt: TGTGCCAGCTCAGCTGGGACTGAGAACACTGAAGCTTTCTTT

v_gene: TRBV20-1
d_gene: .
abundance: .
len: 11
j_gene: TRBJ1-2
CDR3aa: CSAIYRKGYTF
CDR3nt: TGCAGTGCTATTTACCGAAAAGGCTACACCTTC

v_gene: TRBV18
d_gene: .
abundance: .
len: 14
j_gene: TRBJ1-6
CDR3aa: CASGGQTEGSPLHF
CDR3nt: TGTGCCAGCGGTGGACAGACGGAGGGTTCACCCCTCCACTTT

v_gene: TRBV27
d_gene: .
abundance: many
len: 13
j_gene: TRBJ2-5
CDR3aa: CASSFGQQETQYF
CDR3nt: TGTGCCAGCAGTTTCGGACAGCAAGAGACCCAGTACTTC

v_gene: TRBV15
d_gene: .
abundance: .
len: 12
j_gene: TRBJ1-3
CDR3aa: CATSLSGNTIYF
CDR3nt: TGTGCCACCAGCTTATCCGGAAACACCATATATTTT